Presented here are 22 T cell receptor beta chains from one specimen sequenced in a study of T cells in Graves' hyperthyroidism and ophthalmopathy. The CDR3 regions of TCR beta were amplified from RNA transcripts. A first-round RT-PCR of the TCR CDR3 used the HTBI primer set. In TCRdb, the multiplex PCR reads were re-called with MiXCR into one record per CDR3 protein. The sample holds hundreds of thousands of distinct CDR3 sequences, 15% to 20% seen once. Input material: blood. The origin of the receptors is a woman aged 25-40 years with Graves' hyperthyroidism.

This clonotype was found a few times. The chain carries TRBV15 and TRBJ1-5; D uncertain. V lost 6 bases and J 1 base, leaving 10 bases between the germline ends. Germline lookup yields CDR1 LNHNV and CDR2 YYDKDF (reference sequence). This CDR3 comprises 14 residues. The CDR3: CATSSRVSNQPQHF. In DNA, the CDR3 is TGTGCCACCAGTTCTAGGGTGAGCAATCAGCCCCAGCATTTT.

This clonotype occurred many times. This sequence joins TRBV7-2 and TRBJ2-1, with 7 bases fitting TRBD2. V gave up 3 bases and J gave up 7 bases; unmatched junction bases: 9. The CDR3 is 15 residues long. In germline, CDR1 is SGHTA, CDR2 FQGNSA. The CDR3 is CASSFALGGVNEQFF. The CDR3 coding sequence is TGTGCCAGCAGCTTTGCCCTGGGGGGGGTAAATGAGCAGTTCTTC.

The chain links TRBV18 to TRBJ2-7; perhaps TRBD2 as D (5 bases). Germline CDR1 and CDR2: KGHSH and LQKENI. Trimming took off 6 bases at V and 0 bases at J, with 18 bases between the two ends. CDR3 length: 16 residues. Here the CDR3 DNA reads TGTGCCAGCTCCCCAACATGGGGTACTAGCTCCTACGAGCAGTACTTC. Amino acid sequence: CASSPTWGTSSYEQYF.

At least ten counts were recorded for this clonotype. This chain uses TRBV20-1 with TRBJ2-1; 13 bases are shared with TRBD2. The CDR3 extends over 15 amino acids. Trimming took 6 bases from V and 4 from J; bases not matched to a gene: 6. CDR1 DFQATT and CDR2 SNEGSKA come from the germline V gene (reference sequence). As DNA, the CDR3 is TGCAGTGCGGGTCGACTAGCGGGAGGTTACAATGAGCAGTTCTTC. Amino acids: CSAGRLAGGYNEQFF.

This clonotype was picked up many times. The V gene is TRBV20-1, the J gene TRBJ1-1; no clear D gene. The CDR3 covers 12 residues. Trimming cost V 6 bases and J 1 base, with 9 bases left between them. Germline values: CDR1 DFQATT, CDR2 SNEGSKA (reference sequence). In nucleotides, the CDR3 is TGCAGTGCCCACTACAGGAACACTGAAGCTTTCTTT. It encodes CSAHYRNTEAFF.

This clonotype was seen only a few times. The chain is built from TRBV6-1 and TRBJ1-1; D not resolved. Germline V gene lookup returns CDR1 MNHNS and CDR2 SASEGT. V lost 3 bases and J lost 8, with 4 bases in between. This CDR3 region has 10 residues. CDR3: CASSEWEAFF. CDR3 DNA: TGTGCCAGCAGTGAGTGGGAAGCTTTCTTT.

The rearrangement uses TRBV27 and TRBJ1-2; the match to TRBD1 covers 7 bases. Per germline, CDR1 MNHEY and CDR2 SMNVEV (reference sequence). The junction had 11 bases not matched to a gene; V was cut back by 5 bases and J by 5 bases. This CDR3 comprises 15 residues. The chain's CDR3 is CASSPTPGGWYGYTF. In nucleotides, the CDR3 is TGTGCCAGCAGTCCAACCCCAGGGGGTTGGTATGGCTACACCTTC.

In regard to this clonotype: This clone may be a read error of a much larger clone one base away. The chain employs TRBV6-2 or TRBV6-3 and TRBJ2-2, with D possibly matching TRBD2 (5 bases). CDR1 is MNHEY, CDR2 SVGEGT, per germline. CDR3 length: 14 residues. The CDR3 DNA reads as TGTGCCAGCAGTTACGGGCCGAACACCGGGGAGCTGGTTTTT. Protein sequence: CASSYGPNTGELVF.

The chain carries TRBV3-1 and TRBJ2-1; 10 nucleotides align to TRBD2. The germline V gene has CDR1 LGHDT and CDR2 YNNKEL (reference sequence). V dropped 0 bases and J dropped 8; count of bases not matched to a gene: 7. The CDR3 covers 16 residues. The CDR3 coding sequence is TGTGCCAGCAGCCAAGAAGGTAGCGGGAGGCTGGATGAGCAGTTCTTC. This codes for CASSQEGSGRLDEQFF.

This clonotype showed up many times. The chain links TRBV7-2 to TRBJ2-1, with TRBD2 matching 10 bases. Germline V lookup: CDR1 SGHTA, CDR2 FQGNSA. The CDR3 extends over 16 amino acids. Trimming at V came to 5 bases and at J to 5 bases, leaving 9 bases not matched to a gene. CDR3 DNA: TGTGCCAGCAGCCCATATGCCGGACTAGCGGACAATGAGCAGTTCTTC. It yields the protein CASSPYAGLADNEQFF.

V gene TRBV27 combines with J gene TRBJ1-2; TRBD1 matches 10 bases. Germline CDR1 and CDR2: MNHEY and SMNVEV (reference sequence). After removal of 6 bases from V and 4 bases from J, the junction contained 5 bases not matched to a gene. This CDR3 has 14 amino acids. The CDR3 reads CASSWTGGAYGYTF. The DNA of the CDR3 is TGTGCCAGCAGCTGGACAGGGGGGGCCTATGGCTACACCTTC.

As DNA, the CDR3 is TGTGCCTGGAGTGCCCCGGACAGGGGGCTGAAGCAGTACTTC. It encodes CAWSAPDRGLKQYF. The V and J genes are TRBV30 and TRBJ2-7, with 11 bases that match TRBD1. CDR1 GTSNPN and CDR2 SVGIG come from the germline V gene (reference sequence). CDR3 size: 14 residues. With 1 base clipped from V and 8 bases from J, the junction kept 7 bases outside the gene matches.

This clonotype has more than one count but fewer than ten. This chain joins TRBV5-1 and TRBJ2-7; D may be TRBD2 (5 bases). The CDR3 runs 15 residues. Trimming took 2 bases from V and 3 from J, leaving 15 bases between them. In germline, CDR1 is SGHRS, CDR2 YFSETQ. Written as DNA, the CDR3 is TGCGCCAGCAGCTTAACAAGCGGACCTATCTACGAGCAGTACTTC. Its protein product is CASSLTSGPIYEQYF.

This clonotype was recorded a few times. CDR3 bases: TGCGCCAGCAGCCAAGATGGCGGATACAACTATGGCTACACCTTC. Its protein product is CASSQDGGYNYGYTF. The chain joins TRBV4-1 to TRBJ1-2; no definite D call. In germline, CDR1 is MGHRA, CDR2 YSYEKL. Trimming left V 0 bases short and J 2 bases short, with 10 bases between. This CDR3 is built from 15 residues.

This clonotype has a handful of counts. In DNA form, the CDR3 reads TGCGCCAGCAGCTTTCCCAGACAGGGAGGAGAGACCCAGTACTTC. Translated, it gives CASSFPRQGGETQYF. The rearrangement uses TRBV5-1 and TRBJ2-5; D possibly corresponds to TRBD1 (7 bases). The germline V gene has CDR1 SGHRS and CDR2 YFSETQ. The germline V and J ends were trimmed by 2 bases and 4 bases, with 15 bases remaining between them. The CDR3 spans 15 residues.

In its sample, this clonotype was seen a few times. The rearrangement links TRBV24-1 to TRBJ2-2; tentative D call: TRBD1 (5 bases). V lost 4 bases to trimming and J lost 4 bases, with 12 bases between them. Germline V gene data show CDR1 as KGHDR and CDR2 as SFDVKD. CDR3 length: 15 amino acids. Here the CDR3 reads CATSDLFDSTGELFF. CDR3 in DNA: TGTGCCACCAGTGACCTATTCGACAGCACCGGGGAGCTGTTTTTT.

Concerning this clonotype: Germline is not matched at one junction end, which may reflect a read error. The V call is TRBV20-1, the J call TRBJ2-3, with 9 bases aligning to TRBD2. In germline, CDR1 is DFQATT, CDR2 SNEGSKA (reference sequence). The CDR3 has 16 residues. Here the CDR3 reads CSARDFTSGYTDTQCF. The CDR3 bases are TGCAGTGCTAGAGATTTTACTAGCGGGTACACAGATACGCAGTGTTTT.

Many counts were recorded for this clonotype. The chain links TRBV28 to TRBJ2-7; 9 bases fit TRBD2. The CDR3 is made up of 15 amino acids. Looked up from germline, CDR1 is MDHEN and CDR2 is SYDVKM. Trimming took 6 bases from V and 2 from J; bases not matched to a gene: 8. This chain's CDR3 is CASSPLTSGAYEQYF. The CDR3 DNA sequence: TGTGCCAGCAGCCCGTTGACTAGCGGAGCCTACGAGCAGTACTTC.

This clonotype was recorded many times. The rearrangement uses TRBV12-3 or TRBV12-4 and TRBJ2-5, with D tentatively TRBD1 (5 bases). This CDR3 spans 13 amino acids. The V and J ends lost 6 bases and 3 bases respectively, with 11 bases between them. The CDR3 DNA is TGTGCCAGCAGCGTTACAGGAGAAGAGACCCAGTACTTC. Translation gives CASSVTGEETQYF.

This clonotype was seen repeatedly, ten times or more. The genes are TRBV28 and TRBJ2-1, with 12 bases aligning to TRBD2. This CDR3 contains 17 residues. Germline V lookup: CDR1 MDHEN, CDR2 SYDVKM. With 3 bases clipped from V and 2 bases from J, the junction kept 5 bases outside the gene matches. Written as DNA, the CDR3 is TGTGCCAGCAGTTTCCCACTAGCGGGAGGTCCCTACAATGAGCAGTTCTTC. This codes for CASSFPLAGGPYNEQFF. The full variable domain, rest sourced from reference TRBV28 and TRBJ2-1, is DVKVTQSSRYLVKRTGEKVFLECVQDMDHENMFWYRQDPGLGLRLIYFSYDVKMKEKGDIPEGYSVSREKKERFSLILESASTNQTSMYLCASSFPLAGGPYNEQFFGPGTRLTVL.

Many counts were recorded for this clonotype. This chain uses TRBV4-2 with TRBJ2-3, with 12 nucleotides matching TRBD1. The CDR3 runs 17 residues. Germline V gene lookup returns CDR1 LGHNA and CDR2 YNFKEQ. V shed 6 bases, J shed 5 bases, and the junction held 12 bases outside the gene matches. CDR3 protein: CASSRVRGQGAGDTQYF. In DNA form, the CDR3 reads TGTGCCAGCAGTCGCGTAAGGGGACAGGGGGCAGGAGATACGCAGTATTTT.

This rearrangement joins TRBV2 to TRBJ1-4; TRBD1 matches 7 bases. The CDR3 extends over 15 amino acids. With 1 base clipped from V and 3 bases from J, the junction kept 2 bases outside the gene matches. Per the germline V gene, CDR1 is SNHLY and CDR2 is FYNNEI. The CDR3 is CASSEGGTANEKLFF. The CDR3 DNA sequence: TGTGCCAGCAGTGAAGGTGGGACAGCTAATGAAAAACTGTTTTTT. Filled out from reference TRBV2 and TRBJ1-4, the complete variable domain reads EPEVTQTPSHQVTQMGQEVILRCVPISNHLYFYWYRQILGQKVEFLVSFYNNEISEKSEIFDDQFSVERPDGSNFTLKIRSTKLEDSAMYFCASSEGGTANEKLFFGSGTQLSVL.